This entry describes one TCR beta chain. From germline, CDR1 is SGHDN and CDR2 FVKESK. Trimming took 4 bases from V and 8 from J; bases not matched to a gene: 13. The CDR3 totals 15 residues. The sample comes from a study of shared T cell receptors in the human thymus. Some clones are missing from TCRdb's copy, which holds only in-frame ones; the method was immunoSEQ multiplex PCR. The data show some 400,000 clones, about 95% seen once. The clonotype comes from a human donor. The rearrangement uses TRBV14 and TRBJ1-1; 7 bases map to TRBD1. What was sequenced was thymocytes. Here the CDR3 DNA reads TGTGCCAGCAGCCCAAAACTGACAGGGAATTTCGAAGCTTTCTTT. This codes for CASSPKLTGNFEAFF.